Below, 19 T cell receptor beta chains from the same sample are listed, as sequenced in a study of cytomegalovirus exposure and HLA in healthy donors. Method: immunoSEQ multiplex PCR; TCRdb's copy keeps in-frame clones and lacks some. This table holds about 130,000 clones, around 89% found once. Material: PBMCs. The receptors originated from a woman aged 25 to 39 in good health and CMV-seropositive.

The V and J genes are TRBV4-2 and TRBJ2-5; tentative D call: TRBD2 (7 bases). Germline lookup yields CDR1 LGHNA and CDR2 YNFKEQ. The CDR3 spans 15 residues. V lost 1 base, J lost 7 bases, and 16 bases lay in between. In DNA, the CDR3 is TGTGCCAGCAGCCAAGGTCCACGGGGGGCCCTGACCCAGTACTTC. Protein product: CASSQGPRGALTQYF.

This clone was counted a few times. This rearrangement joins TRBV2 to TRBJ2-3; no reliable D call. Germline V gene lookup returns CDR1 SNHLY and CDR2 FYNNEI. The CDR3 is 15 amino acids. V was cut by 3 bases and J by 2 bases, with 12 bases left in between. The CDR3 DNA follows: TGTGCCAGCAGTGACGTGACATGGAACACAGATACGCAGTATTTT. Translation: CASSDVTWNTDTQYF.

The CDR3 protein is CASSPFLGYREGADEKLFF. For the CDR3, the DNA is TGTGCCAGCAGCCCTTTTTTAGGGTACAGGGAAGGGGCGGATGAAAAACTGTTTTTT. V usage is TRBV5-6 and J usage is TRBJ1-4, with TRBD1 as a possible D gene (6 bases). V was shortened by 4 bases and J by 6 bases, with 28 bases between the two germline ends. CDR3 length equals 19 residues. From germline, CDR1 is SGHDT and CDR2 YYEEEE.

V gene TRBV29-1 combines with J gene TRBJ1-2, with D maybe TRBD1 (6 bases). Trimming shortened V by 7 bases and J by 14 bases, and 23 bases separated the two germline ends. This CDR3 is 12 amino acids long. Looked up from germline, CDR1 is SQVTM and CDR2 is ANQGSEA. CDR3 nucleotide sequence: TGCAGCGCTCTGACAGGCGGTGAATGGAAGACCTTC. It specifies CSALTGGEWKTF.

The DNA for the CDR3 is TGTGCCAGCAGTTTCTGGCGGGGGTCAGATGAGCAGTTCTTC. This gives the protein CASSFWRGSDEQFF. This chain links TRBV27 with TRBJ2-1; 7 positions match TRBD2. V was clipped by 3 bases and J by 8 bases; unmatched bases: 7. The CDR3 runs 14 residues. CDR1 is MNHEY and CDR2 is SMNVEV in the germline V gene (reference sequence).

The chain joins TRBV7-6 to TRBJ2-1, with 12 bases that match TRBD2. V was pared by 6 bases and J by 13 bases, with 7 bases of the junction left unmatched. The CDR3 totals 13 residues. CDR1 and CDR2 (germline): SGHVS, FNYEAQ. The CDR3 sequence is CASRDTSGGRQFF. The CDR3 DNA is TGTGCCAGCAGGGATACTAGCGGGGGGCGACAGTTCTTC.

CDR3 sequence: CASSLPTNEKLFF. The DNA for the CDR3 is TGTGCCAGCAGCCTTCCAACTAATGAAAAACTGTTTTTT. V usage is TRBV28 and J usage is TRBJ1-4; D uncertain. Germline CDR1 reads MDHEN; CDR2 reads SYDVKM. The CDR3 sequence is 13 residues long. The V end lost 6 bases, the J end lost 0 bases, and 5 bases lay between the germline ends.

The chain links TRBV27 to TRBJ1-5; D call uncertain. V dropped 1 base and J dropped 0 bases, with 7 bases sitting between them. The CDR3 is 15 amino acids. CDR1 and CDR2 from the germline V gene are MNHEY and SMNVEV (reference sequence). DNA for the CDR3: TGTGCCAGCAGTTTATACGGAGATAGCAATCAGCCCCAGCATTTT. Its protein product is CASSLYGDSNQPQHF.

The DNA for the CDR3 is TGTGCCAGCAGTGCCCCCCAGCGGGGGGGATCAGATACGCAGTATTTT. This sequence encodes CASSAPQRGGSDTQYF. The genes are TRBV2 and TRBJ2-3; 10 positions agree with TRBD2. With V trimmed by 4 bases and J by 4 bases, 8 bases remained unmatched. This CDR3 is built from 16 residues. Germline values: CDR1 SNHLY, CDR2 FYNNEI.

CDR3 region: CASSLAHGGVNNEQFF. The CDR3 region has the DNA TGTGCCAGCAGCTTGGCCCACGGGGGGGTAAACAATGAGCAGTTCTTC. The chain has TRBV5-4 and TRBJ2-1; 8 bases line up with TRBD2. Germline CDR1 reads SGHNT; CDR2 reads YYREEE (reference sequence). This CDR3 is 16 amino acids long. V lost 0 bases to trimming and J lost 5 bases; unmatched junction nucleotides: 7.

This clone was observed a handful of times. The chain has TRBV7-9 and TRBJ1-5; tentatively, D is TRBD1 (6 bases). The CDR3 runs 14 residues. Germline V gene data show CDR1 as SEHNR and CDR2 as FQNEAQ (reference sequence). The V end was cut by 2 bases, the J end by 2 bases, with 7 bases between. DNA for the CDR3: TGTGCCAGCAGCTTACCAGGGGGCAATCAGCCCCAGCATTTT. As protein: CASSLPGGNQPQHF.

The chain carries TRBV6-6 and TRBJ2-3; 9 bases are shared with TRBD2. Germline V CDR1 and CDR2: MNHNY, SVGAGI (reference sequence). The CDR3 is 14 amino acids. J gave up 8 bases and V 5 bases, and 8 bases lay outside the gene matches. The CDR3 DNA is TGTGCCAGCAGTCTAGCGGGGAGGGAAGCTACGCAGTATTTT. Its protein is CASSLAGREATQYF.

This rearrangement joins TRBV5-6 to TRBJ2-3; 14 bases align to TRBD2. This CDR3 comprises 15 residues. V was pared by 3 bases and J by 9 bases, with 6 bases of the junction left unmatched. CDR1 and CDR2 from the germline V gene are SGHDT and YYEEEE. The CDR3 DNA follows: TGTGCCAGCAGCTGGCCGGGACTAGCGGGGGTCACGCAGTATTTT. Amino acids: CASSWPGLAGVTQYF.

CDR3 DNA sequence: TGTGCCAGCAGCTTAGGCGGGGGGGCGGGAGAGACCCAGTACTTC. It codes for CASSLGGGAGETQYF. The rearrangement uses TRBV7-8 and TRBJ2-5, with 9 positions matching TRBD2. CDR3 length equals 15 residues. Per the germline V gene, CDR1 is SGHVS and CDR2 is FQNEAQ. The ends lost 1 base at V and 4 bases at J; junction bases unmatched: 4. Full variable domain (remainder filled in from reference TRBV7-8 and TRBJ2-5): GAGVSQSPRYKVAKRGQDVALRCDPISGHVSLFWYQQALGQGPEFLTYFQNEAQLDKSGLPSDRFFAERPEGSVSTLKIQRTQQEDSAVYLCASSLGGGAGETQYFGPGTRLLVL.

V usage is TRBV4-2 and J usage is TRBJ2-2; TRBD2 aligns across 8 bases. V was pared by 0 bases and J by 2 bases, with 5 bases of the junction left unmatched. The CDR3 is made up of 17 amino acids. Germline lookup yields CDR1 LGHNA and CDR2 YNFKEQ. The CDR3 sequence is CASSQDWTSHNTGELFF. CDR3 DNA: TGTGCCAGCAGCCAAGATTGGACTAGCCATAACACCGGGGAGCTGTTTTTT.

CDR3 in DNA: TGCGCCAGCGGCGGGGGGGATTACTCCTACAATGAGCAGTTCTTC. Translating gives CASGGGDYSYNEQFF. The rearrangement links TRBV5-1 to TRBJ2-1; 9 nucleotides align to TRBD2. The J segment lost 0 bases and the V segment lost 7 bases, leaving 5 bases of the junction unmatched. Looked up from germline, CDR1 is SGHRS and CDR2 is YFSETQ. The CDR3 has 15 amino acids.

This chain links TRBV6-5 with TRBJ2-7; 8 bases map to TRBD1. This CDR3 contains 13 residues. Germline values: CDR1 MNHEY, CDR2 SVGAGI. V dropped 6 bases and J dropped 3; count of bases not matched to a gene: 4. The CDR3 bases are TGTGCCAGCAGCACCGGGACAGGCTACGAGCAGTACTTC. Protein product: CASSTGTGYEQYF.

V gene TRBV14 combines with J gene TRBJ2-2; D gene unclear. V was shortened by 5 bases and J by 4 bases, with 11 bases between the two germline ends. The CDR3 covers 14 residues. Germline V lookup: CDR1 SGHDN, CDR2 FVKESK. The CDR3 region is CASSGLLGTGELFF. The CDR3, as DNA: TGTGCCAGCAGCGGGCTCTTGGGCACCGGGGAGCTGTTTTTT.

The rearrangement links TRBV4-1 to TRBJ1-4; 8 bases match TRBD1. Germline assignment: CDR1 MGHRA and CDR2 YSYEKL. The ends lost 4 bases at V and 7 bases at J; junction bases unmatched: 8. The CDR3 spans 15 residues. This CDR3 reads CASSPRDRRSEKLFF. The CDR3 DNA reads as TGCGCCAGCAGCCCACGGGACAGGAGAAGTGAAAAACTGTTTTTT.